Included here is one T cell receptor (beta chain) sequence, with context. The sample comes from a study of blood T cell repertoires in COVID-19. Study in general: Samples representing acute and convalescent COVID-19 were sourced from the United States, Italy and Spain.

Clones were read by immunoSEQ multiplex PCR, and TCRdb kept only the in-frame ones, dropping some. The sample has roughly 190,000 clones, 75% to 80% seen once; the top ten hold roughly 8.6%. The V and J ends lost 0 bases and 9 bases respectively, with 16 bases between them. The CDR3 is 16 residues long. In germline, CDR1 is SGHNT, CDR2 YYREEE (reference sequence). The chain combines TRBV5-4 with TRBJ1-6; weak D call: TRBD1 (6 bases). The TCR comes from a woman aged 45-59 years with active or convalescent COVID-19. Sequencing input: peripheral blood. The CDR3 sequence: CASSLGAGGKGSPLHF. The CDR3 nucleotides read TGTGCCAGCAGCTTGGGGGCGGGGGGCAAAGGTTCACCCCTCCACTTT.